Detailed here is one T cell receptor (beta chain). Its cognate antigen is unknown. This CDR3 has 16 residues. Germline CDR1 is MGHRA and CDR2 is YSYEKL. Trimming pared 0 bases from V and 11 bases from J, leaving 22 bases between. These data belong to a study of blood T cells in healthy people across ages. Study observations and caveats: Any changes in expanded clonotypes were possibly confounded, as donor CMV status remained unknown.

The people who gave samples were healthy Caucasians from Russia, aged about 6 to 100. The authors ran a second PCR of about 6 to 11 cycles using a sample-barcoded 5' primer and a J-beta primer mix. From the 5' RACE reads, TCRdb called clonotypes with MiXCR, one entry per CDR3 protein. This table has roughly 800,000 distinct CDR3 sequences, roughly 50% appearing once. The TCR comes from a man aged 30 to 45 in good health. The chain links TRBV4-1 to TRBJ2-5; either TRBD1 or TRBD2 may fit D (6 bases each). Sequenced material: blood. The CDR3: CASSQDLGGAYREQYF. Here the CDR3 DNA reads TGCGCCAGCAGCCAAGATCTGGGGGGCGCTTATCGGGAGCAGTACTTC.